A single sample gave rise to the 17 T cell receptor beta chains below, sequenced in a study of T cell clones after liver transplantation. Data came from immunoSEQ multiplex PCR; TCRdb stores just in-frame clones and leaves some out. The sample consists of about 51,000 clones, about 90% of them appearing once. The sequencing here drew on CD8+ T cells from blood, taken 12 months after liver transplant. These receptors all come from a human patient who received a liver transplant. Some T cells may have come from the graft donor.

The J gene is TRBJ2-1, the V gene TRBV7-8; D tentatively fits TRBD1 or TRBD2 (6 bases each). The CDR3 loop spans 14 amino acids. Germline CDR1 and CDR2: SGHVS and FQNEAQ. V was shortened by 6 bases and J by 9 bases, with 18 bases between the two germline ends. CDR3 nucleotides: TGTGCCAGCAGTCCCTGGCCGGGGGCGGCTGAGCAGTTCTTC. Translation: CASSPWPGAAEQFF.

The chain uses TRBV27 and TRBJ2-1; TRBD2 agrees at 9 bases. From germline, CDR1 is MNHEY and CDR2 SMNVEV (reference sequence). J was trimmed by 4 bases and V by 3 bases; bases with no gene match: 4. The CDR3 consists of 15 residues. The CDR3 sequence is CASSFSGRVYNEQFF. CDR3 bases: TGTGCCAGCAGTTTTAGCGGGAGAGTTTACAATGAGCAGTTCTTC.

The chain has TRBV7-9 and TRBJ1-2; D unclear. This CDR3 comprises 13 residues. Germline values: CDR1 SEHNR, CDR2 FQNEAQ (reference sequence). With 5 bases removed from V and 1 base from J, the gap between germline ends came to 8 bases. The CDR3 loop is CASSPPFNYGYTF. CDR3 bases: TGTGCCAGCAGCCCACCCTTTAACTATGGCTACACCTTC.

This clone was picked up a small number of times. The chain recombines TRBV25-1 with TRBJ2-6; possibly TRBD2 for D (5 bases). The CDR3 has 14 amino acids. V was cut by 7 bases and J by 4 bases, with 11 bases left in between. Per the germline V gene, CDR1 is MGHDK and CDR2 is SYGVNS. The CDR3, as DNA: TGTGCCAGCACCCGGGGTGCGGGGGCCAACGTCCTGACTTTC. Translated: CASTRGAGANVLTF.

This clone was detected only a few times. The V and J genes are TRBV29-1 and TRBJ2-2, with TRBD2 as a possible D gene (5 bases). CDR1 is SQVTM, CDR2 ANQGSEA, per germline. Trimming stripped 4 bases from V and 5 bases from J, with 11 bases between. The CDR3 has 13 residues. The CDR3 loop reads CSVARGMTGELFF. CDR3 DNA: TGCAGCGTTGCCCGGGGTATGACCGGGGAGCTGTTTTTT.

The V and J genes are TRBV19 and TRBJ2-2; 9 nucleotides line up with TRBD1. This CDR3 spans 14 amino acids. V lost 11 bases and J lost 1; bases outside the gene matches: 5. Germline CDR1 LNHDA, CDR2 SQIVND (reference sequence). This chain's CDR3 is CAGRQGVNTGELFF. As DNA, the CDR3 is TGTGCCGGTCGACAGGGGGTGAACACCGGGGAGCTGTTTTTT.

The rearrangement uses TRBV7-9 and TRBJ2-1; TRBD2 might be the D (5 bases). V lost 2 bases, J lost 0 bases, and 8 bases lay in between. The CDR3 is made up of 15 amino acids. CDR1 and CDR2 from the germline V gene are SEHNR and FQNEAQ (reference sequence). CDR3 amino acids: CASSLLTTSYNEQFF. DNA for the CDR3: TGTGCCAGCAGCTTATTGACTACCTCCTACAATGAGCAGTTCTTC.

This clone was detected only once. The chain joins TRBV27 to TRBJ1-2, with TRBD1 identical over 10 bases. The CDR3 length is 16 residues. Trimming removed 5 bases from V and 3 bases from J; junction bases left unmatched: 9. Germline lookup yields CDR1 MNHEY and CDR2 SMNVEV (reference sequence). CDR3 protein: CASSTSDRGGDYGYTF. For the CDR3, the DNA is TGTGCCAGCAGTACCTCGGACAGGGGGGGCGACTATGGCTACACCTTC.

The chain combines TRBV4-1 with TRBJ1-2; D uncertain. The CDR3 contains 13 residues. Trimming cost V 1 base and J 4 bases, with 7 bases left between them. The germline gives CDR1 MGHRA, CDR2 YSYEKL. CDR3 sequence: CASSQGSPYGYTF. The CDR3 bases are TGCGCCAGCAGCCAAGGGTCTCCCTATGGCTACACCTTC.

V and J are TRBV7-2 and TRBJ2-7; 9 positions match TRBD2. The germline CDR1 and CDR2 sequences are SGHTA and FQGNSA. The CDR3 extends over 16 amino acids. J gave up 1 base and V 1 base, and 5 bases lay outside the gene matches. CDR3 region: CASSLDSSGGSYEQYF. CDR3 nucleotide sequence: TGTGCCAGCAGCTTAGATAGTAGCGGGGGATCCTACGAGCAGTACTTC. Variable domain in full (rest from reference TRBV7-2 and TRBJ2-7): GAGVSQSPSNKVTEKGKDVELRCDPISGHTALYWYRQSLGQGLEFLIYFQGNSAPDKSGLPSDRFSAERTGGSVSTLTIQRTQQEDSAVYLCASSLDSSGGSYEQYFGPGTRLTVT.

This clone is medium-sized. The gene calls are TRBV15 and TRBJ2-1; 7 bases are a match to TRBD2. Germline CDR1 reads LNHNV; CDR2 reads YYDKDF (reference sequence). V was pared by 5 bases and J by 1 base, with 5 bases of the junction left unmatched. The CDR3 loop spans 15 amino acids. This CDR3 is CATSSLAASYNEQFF. CDR3 nucleotide sequence: TGTGCCACCAGCTCGCTAGCGGCATCCTACAATGAGCAGTTCTTC.

In nucleotides, the CDR3 is TGCAGCGCCGAGGGACTAGCTCCCGAGCAGTACTTC. The encoded protein is CSAEGLAPEQYF. The chain is built from TRBV29-1 and TRBJ2-7; 9 positions match TRBD2. CDR1 is SQVTM, CDR2 ANQGSEA, per germline. Trimming removed 7 bases from V and 6 bases from J; junction bases left unmatched: 7. The CDR3 runs to 12 residues.

This rearrangement joins TRBV7-6 to TRBJ2-3, with TRBD2 matching over 9 bases. The CDR3 sequence is 17 residues long. Trimming removed 3 bases from V and 3 bases from J; junction bases left unmatched: 10. The germline gives CDR1 SGHVS, CDR2 FNYEAQ. In nucleotides, the CDR3 is TGTGCCAGCAGCTTGGGGGCGGGAGGGCCAGGAACAGATACGCAGTATTTT. It encodes CASSLGAGGPGTDTQYF.

The rearrangement joins TRBV28 to TRBJ2-1; D is ambiguous. The CDR3 extends over 16 amino acids. With 5 bases removed from V and 9 bases from J, the gap between germline ends came to 23 bases. Germline values: CDR1 MDHEN, CDR2 SYDVKM. The CDR3 DNA follows: TGTGCCAGCAGTCCCTCCGGCCCAGCCAAAGCCGGTGAGCAGTTCTTC. The encoded protein is CASSPSGPAKAGEQFF.

CDR3: CASSQGADRFEQYF. CDR3 in DNA: TGTGCCAGCAGCCAAGGGGCAGACCGTTTCGAGCAGTACTTC. The chain uses TRBV16 and TRBJ2-7; weak D call: TRBD1 (5 bases). The CDR3 extends over 14 amino acids. V was cut by 2 bases and J by 6 bases, with 14 bases left in between. Germline-derived CDR1 and CDR2 are KGHSY and FQNENV. The whole variable domain, filled in from reference TRBV16 and TRBJ2-7, reads GEEVAQTPKHLVRGEGQKAKLYCAPIKGHSYVFWYQQVLKNEFKFLISFQNENVFDETGMPKERFSAKCLPNSPCSLEIQATKLEDSAVYFCASSQGADRFEQYFGPGTRLTVT.

This clone came up once. The chain couples TRBV4-3 to TRBJ1-2; maybe TRBD1 (5 bases). The CDR3 is made up of 15 amino acids. Trimming took 4 bases from V and 6 from J, leaving 18 bases between them. Germline lookup yields CDR1 LGHNA and CDR2 YSLEER. The CDR3 DNA reads TGCGCCAGCAGCCTCCAGGGAGGAACACTGGATGGCTACACCTTC. It yields the protein CASSLQGGTLDGYTF.

The chain is built from TRBV19 and TRBJ1-1; D remains ambiguous. From germline, CDR1 is LNHDA and CDR2 SQIVND (reference sequence). V was pared by 3 bases and J by 5 bases, with 10 bases between. The CDR3 length is 13 residues. This CDR3 is CASSIGVGTEAFF. CDR3 sequence (DNA): TGTGCCAGTAGTATCGGGGTAGGGACTGAAGCTTTCTTT. The full variable domain, rest sourced from reference TRBV19 and TRBJ1-1, is DGGITQSPKYLFRKEGQNVTLSCEQNLNHDAMYWYRQDPGQGLRLIYYSQIVNDFQKGDIAEGYSVSREKKESFPLTVTSAQKNPTAFYLCASSIGVGTEAFFGQGTRLTVV.